This entry features one T cell receptor (beta chain) sequence. Antigen specificity is unknown. This record belongs to a study of T cell responses to AZD1222 COVID-19 vaccine. Libraries were prepared by immunoSEQ multiplex PCR; TCRdb keeps only in-frame clonotypes and omits some of them. Of about 150,000 clones detected, over 75% appear once; the ten largest clones hold roughly 3.2%. Trimming stripped 7 bases from V and 4 bases from J, with 10 bases between. Germline lookup yields CDR1 MDHEN and CDR2 SYDVKM. The CDR3 length is 12 residues. The study pooled second doses at about 4 or about 12 weeks. Whole-study findings and limits: Spike regions recognized by vaccine-associated CD4 TCRs spanned the protein, led by 160-218 and 743-854. Increased Spike-specific TCR breadth and depth were observed after two AZD1222 doses. Clonal diversity may have been underestimated, and the donors were mostly white British, with more females than males.

The V gene is TRBV28, the J gene TRBJ1-2; D not resolved. The sequencing used peripheral blood, collected 28 days after the second AZD1222 dose. This clonotype originated in an adult who received the AZD1222 COVID-19 vaccine. The CDR3 spells CASTSVPYGYTF. The CDR3 region has the DNA TGTGCCAGCACCTCGGTCCCCTATGGCTACACCTTC.